The 14 T cell receptor beta chains given below trace back to one sample, sequenced in a study of blood T cells in healthy people across ages. Next came a second PCR, run for roughly 6 to 11 cycles, which used a sample-barcoded 5' primer along with a J-beta primer mix. Each CDR3 protein is one row after TCRdb ran MiXCR on the 5' RACE reads. This sample yields around 1,900,000 distinct CDR3 sequences, of which 35% to 50% are seen a single time; under 25% belongs to the top ten. Sequenced sample: blood. The receptors were sampled from a human donor in good health.

The genes are TRBV28 and TRBJ2-4, with D possibly called TRBD1 or TRBD2 (5 bases each). With the DNA end fitting TRBJ2-7 better, the J assignment may be wrong. The CDR3 is 14 residues long. CDR1 MDHEN and CDR2 SYDVKM come from the germline V gene. Here the CDR3 DNA reads TGTGCCAGCAGTTTACTGGGACGGGGTCGCGAGCAGTACTTC. Translating gives CASSLLGRGREQYF.

CDR3 amino acids: CASSLAGEVSEQYF. In DNA form, the CDR3 reads TGTGCCAGCAGCTTGGCAGGGGAGGTTAGCGAGCAGTACTTC. The J gene is TRBJ2-5, the V gene TRBV7-2; D may be TRBD1 or TRBD2 (6 bases each). The end of the DNA is better explained by TRBJ2-7, so the J call may be wrong. CDR1 is SGHTA and CDR2 is FQGNSA in the germline V gene. This CDR3 is built from 14 residues.

This chain links TRBV3-1 with TRBJ2-1; either TRBD1 or TRBD2 may fit D (7 bases each). The germline V gene encodes CDR1 LGHDT and CDR2 YNNKEL (reference sequence). This CDR3 region has 14 residues. Deletions cut 6 bases from V and 4 bases from J, with 13 bases between. As DNA, the CDR3 is TGTGCCAGCAGACCAGGGGGGGAATACAATGAGCAGTTCTTC. This encodes CASRPGGEYNEQFF.

The J gene is TRBJ2-7, the V gene TRBV5-1, with 7 bases lining up with TRBD1. The germline CDR1 and CDR2 sequences are SGHRS and YFSETQ. CDR3 length: 15 amino acids. V lost 3 bases, J lost 2 bases, and 8 bases stayed unmatched. CDR3 amino acids: CASSWARQGTYEQYF. In DNA, the CDR3 is TGCGCCAGCAGCTGGGCGCGACAGGGAACCTACGAGCAGTACTTC.

V is TRBV7-2 and J is TRBJ1-5; tentatively, D is TRBD1 (5 bases). CDR1 is SGHTA and CDR2 is FQGNSA in the germline V gene. The CDR3 extends over 13 amino acids. V lost 5 bases, J lost 8 bases, and 13 bases lay in between. The CDR3 here is CASSTIPREPQHF. In DNA form, the CDR3 reads TGTGCCAGCAGCACGATTCCCAGGGAGCCCCAGCATTTT.

This chain connects TRBV7-2 to TRBJ2-3; D might be TRBD1 (5 bases). The CDR3 has 13 residues. Germline V gene lookup returns CDR1 SGHTA and CDR2 FQGNSA. With 4 bases removed from V and 6 bases from J, the gap between germline ends came to 11 bases. The CDR3 nucleotides read TGTGCCAGCAGCTCACAAGCAGGGGATACGCAGTATTTT. Translating gives CASSSQAGDTQYF.

This chain links TRBV2 with TRBJ2-1; 8 bases map to TRBD1. The tail of the sequence fits TRBJ2-7 better, so the J call may be wrong. Per the germline V gene, CDR1 is SNHLY and CDR2 is FYNNEI. The CDR3 covers 18 residues. The chain's CDR3 is CASSGQGKLHVSYNEQYF. The CDR3 bases are TGTGCCAGCAGTGGACAGGGGAAACTCCATGTCTCCTACAATGAGCAGTACTTC.

The chain carries TRBV29-1 and TRBJ2-5, with 7 bases identical to TRBD2. CDR1 and CDR2 (germline): SQVTM, ANQGSEA. The trim removed 4 bases at V and 3 bases at J, leaving 5 bases unmatched. This CDR3 region has 13 residues. The CDR3, as DNA: TGCAGCGTTGGGGACGGGGGGAAAGAGACCCAGTACTTC. It yields the protein CSVGDGGKETQYF.

V and J are TRBV20-1 and TRBJ1-2; 7 bases fit TRBD1. The V gene end was trimmed by 6 bases and the J gene end by 5 bases; junction bases not matched to a gene: 9. Germline V gives CDR1 DFQATT, CDR2 SNEGSKA (reference sequence). There are 13 residues in the CDR3. CDR3 coding DNA: TGCAGTGCCACCTCGGACAGGCTGTATGGCTACACCTTC. Amino acid sequence: CSATSDRLYGYTF.

The genes are TRBV29-1 and TRBJ2-5, with a weak D call TRBD1 (7 bases). Germline CDR1 reads SQVTM; CDR2 reads ANQGSEA. The CDR3 is 16 residues long. V was shortened by 4 bases and J by 5 bases, with 23 bases between the two germline ends. The CDR3 loop reads CSVAKLGGAGSETQYF. The CDR3 nucleotides read TGCAGCGTTGCCAAGCTAGGGGGCGCGGGGTCCGAGACCCAGTACTTC. Filled out from reference TRBV29-1 and TRBJ2-5, the complete variable domain reads SAVISQKPSRDICQRGTSLTIQCQVDSQVTMMFWYRQQPGQSLTLIATANQGSEATYESGFVIDKFPISRPNLTFSTLTVSNMSPEDSSIYLCSVAKLGGAGSETQYFGPGTRLLVL.

As regards this clonotype: Relative to the germline gene, one junction end is altered; a read error may explain this. V gene TRBV7-2 combines with J gene TRBJ1-2; possible D gene TRBD1, 6 bases. Germline V gene lookup returns CDR1 SGHTA and CDR2 FQGNSA. This CDR3 region has 13 residues. Here the CDR3 reads CASSIATGYGYTF. The CDR3 bases are TGTGCCAGCAGCATAGCCACAGGGTACGGCTACACCTTC.

The rearrangement joins TRBV20-1 to TRBJ2-1; 13 bases map to TRBD2. Germline V gene sequence: CDR1 DFQATT, CDR2 SNEGSKA (reference sequence). The CDR3 length is 15 residues. V was clipped by 3 bases and J by 5 bases; unmatched bases: 4. CDR3 nucleotide sequence: TGCAGTGCTAGGGGACTAGCGGGGTACCACAATGAGCAGTTCTTC. It is translated as CSARGLAGYHNEQFF.

This sequence joins TRBV21-1 and TRBJ1-2. TRBV21-1 is classified as a pseudogene. The CDR3 runs to 17 residues. The DNA of the CDR3 is TGTGCCAGCAGCCTCCTAATCCCCAGGGCACGTAACTATGGCTACACCTTC. Protein: CASSLLIPRARNYGYTF.

The chain joins TRBV5-1 to TRBJ1-2; D might be TRBD1 (5 bases). The V gene lost 0 bases and the J gene lost 7 bases, with 13 bases spanning the gap. This CDR3 has 14 residues. Germline V gene data show CDR1 as SGHRS and CDR2 as YFSETQ. CDR3 region: CASSLERGKSGYTF. DNA for the CDR3: TGCGCCAGCAGCTTGGAAAGGGGCAAGTCTGGCTACACCTTC.